These 29 T cell receptor beta chains came from one sample sequenced in a study of human T cells and chemical hapten exposure. TCRdb itself ran the RACE reads through MiXCR, one entry per CDR3 protein. The data show 50,000 or so distinct CDR3 sequences, approximately 10% seen once. Time point given: patch test 1, 2 weeks after DPC sensitization. Regarding treatment: therapeutic diphenylcyclopropenone sensitization with weekly scalp DPC. Before extraction, the whole blood was not fractionated, and total RNA was taken from it. The specimen comprised whole blood, sampled in connection with sensitization to the hapten diphenylcyclopropenone (DPC). The source of these receptors is a woman aged 40 to 50 with alopecia areata. Some clones in this sample may be carry-over from other donors' samples.

This clonotype has a handful of counts. The genes are TRBV7-9 and TRBJ2-3, with D unclear. The CDR3 sequence is 13 residues long. Trimming left V 8 bases short and J 0 bases short, with 9 bases between. Germline V gene sequence: CDR1 SEHNR, CDR2 FQNEAQ (reference sequence). DNA of the CDR3: TGTGCCAGCTTAGACCAGAGCACAGATACGCAGTATTTT. Translated: CASLDQSTDTQYF.

Only a few counts were recorded for this clonotype. V usage is TRBV18 and J usage is TRBJ1-1; 11 positions match TRBD1. Germline CDR1 and CDR2: KGHSH and LQKENI. J lost 5 bases, V lost 5 bases, and 4 bases had no gene match. CDR3 length: 14 residues. The CDR3 coding sequence is TGTGCCAGCTCAAAGGACAGGGGGCGTACTGAAGCTTTCTTT. Amino acids: CASSKDRGRTEAFF.

The V gene is TRBV10-3, the J gene TRBJ2-7; TRBD1 matches at 8 bases. The V segment lost 6 bases and the J segment 2 bases; nucleotides outside the gene matches: 6. The V gene's germline CDR1 is ENHRY and CDR2 SYGVKD. The CDR3 is 14 residues long. As DNA, the CDR3 is TGTGCCATCAGACGCACAGGGGGTACCTACGAGCAGTACTTC. Translation gives CAIRRTGGTYEQYF.

This clonotype appeared a few times. The V and J genes are TRBV7-9 and TRBJ1-1; TRBD1 might be the D (5 bases). The CDR3 loop spans 13 amino acids. The germline V gene has CDR1 SEHNR and CDR2 FQNEAQ (reference sequence). V lost 4 bases, J lost 10 bases, and 16 bases lay in between. CDR3 in DNA: TGTGCCAGCAGCTCCGGGACCGCCGGGGGAGCTTTCTTT. Its translation is CASSSGTAGGAFF.

This chain links TRBV29-1 with TRBJ2-5, with D unclear. The length of the CDR3 is 12 residues. Germline V CDR1 and CDR2: SQVTM, ANQGSEA. V dropped 5 bases and J dropped 2 bases, with 9 bases sitting between them. The CDR3 is CSVLREQETQYF. DNA of the CDR3: TGCAGCGTTTTGCGAGAGCAAGAGACCCAGTACTTC.

The chain uses TRBV6-6 and TRBJ2-3, with 8 bases fitting TRBD2. Germline CDR1 and CDR2: MNHNY and SVGAGI (reference sequence). The CDR3 has 14 residues. Trimming at V came to 2 bases and at J to 3 bases, leaving 1 base not matched to a gene. The CDR3 loop is CASSYLAGTDTQYF. The CDR3 DNA is TGTGCCAGCAGTTACCTAGCGGGTACAGATACGCAGTATTTT.

The chain is built from TRBV28 and TRBJ2-5; D gene uncertain. CDR3 length: 15 residues. Germline CDR1 MDHEN, CDR2 SYDVKM. Trimming stripped 3 bases from V and 6 bases from J, with 17 bases between. The CDR3 protein is CASSFPPPLGKTQYF. In nucleotides, the CDR3 is TGTGCCAGCAGTTTCCCTCCTCCCCTTGGAAAGACCCAGTACTTC.

This chain joins TRBV25-1 and TRBJ2-1; the match to TRBD2 covers 8 bases. The CDR3 extends over 14 amino acids. Germline-derived CDR1 and CDR2 are MGHDK and SYGVNS. V shed 8 bases and J 4 bases; nucleotides not matched to a gene: 7. CDR3 nucleotides: TGTGCCAGCCTATCTAGCGGGCGTTACAATGAGCAGTTCTTC. This gives the protein CASLSSGRYNEQFF.

V and J are TRBV5-1 and TRBJ2-7; 16 bases are a match to TRBD2. V dropped 4 bases and J dropped 6; count of bases not matched to a gene: 7. Germline V CDR1 and CDR2: SGHRS, YFSETQ. This CDR3 comprises 16 residues. Written as DNA, the CDR3 is TGCGCCAGCAGCCGACGGGGACTAGCGGGAGGGCCCGAGCAGTACTTC. As protein: CASSRRGLAGGPEQYF.

The J gene is TRBJ2-7, the V gene TRBV5-1, with D possibly being TRBD1 (6 bases). Germline CDR1 and CDR2: SGHRS and YFSETQ. The germline V and J ends were trimmed by 0 bases and 4 bases, with 14 bases remaining between them. CDR3 length: 15 amino acids. In nucleotides, the CDR3 is TGCGCCAGCAGCTTGGAGGGGACAACTCATTACGAGCAGTACTTC. Encoded protein: CASSLEGTTHYEQYF.

This clonotype was seen a few times. The chain has TRBV6-5 and TRBJ2-7; D might be TRBD1 (6 bases). V lost 5 bases and J lost 4, with 12 bases in between. Per germline, CDR1 MNHEY and CDR2 SVGAGI. The CDR3 has 13 residues. The CDR3 sequence is CASSTGTLYEQYF. The CDR3 nucleotides read TGTGCCAGCAGTACCGGGACACTTTACGAGCAGTACTTC.

The V and J genes are TRBV6-2 or TRBV6-3 and TRBJ2-1, with TRBD1 identical over 7 bases. Per germline, CDR1 MNHEY and CDR2 SVGEGT. The CDR3 is 15 amino acids. The V gene end was trimmed by 4 bases and the J gene end by 8 bases; junction bases not matched to a gene: 11. This CDR3 is CASSSPRVGGYEQFF. In DNA form, the CDR3 reads TGTGCCAGCAGTTCCCCCCGGGTAGGGGGCTATGAGCAGTTCTTC.

This clonotype was seen more than once but under ten times. V gene TRBV12-3 or TRBV12-4 combines with J gene TRBJ1-5; D remains ambiguous. This CDR3 contains 16 residues. Trimming left V 1 base short and J 4 bases short, with 14 bases between. The CDR3 reads CASSLGPRTWNQPQHF. CDR3 nucleotide sequence: TGTGCCAGCAGTTTAGGGCCCAGAACGTGGAATCAGCCCCAGCATTTT.

The gene calls are TRBV4-2 and TRBJ1-5; 7 bases map to TRBD1. Per germline, CDR1 LGHNA and CDR2 YNFKEQ. This CDR3 spans 17 amino acids. J was trimmed by 4 bases and V by 0 bases; bases with no gene match: 9. The CDR3 here is CASSQDMRQGVNQPQHF. DNA for the CDR3: TGTGCCAGCAGCCAAGATATGCGGCAGGGGGTGAATCAGCCCCAGCATTTT.

This CDR3 is CASSLATGGPDTQYF. CDR3 nucleotides: TGCGCCAGCAGCTTGGCCACGGGAGGGCCGGATACGCAGTATTTT. The chain carries TRBV5-1 and TRBJ2-3; 8 nucleotides match TRBD2. After removal of 0 bases from V and 6 bases from J, the junction contained 6 bases not matched to a gene. Per germline, CDR1 SGHRS and CDR2 YFSETQ. There are 15 residues in the CDR3.

This clonotype was recorded many times. The DNA for the CDR3 is TGTGCCACCAGCAGAGATCCCAGGGTTGGAACTGAAGCTTTCTTT. Its protein is CATSRDPRVGTEAFF. The chain uses TRBV15 and TRBJ1-1, with D tentatively TRBD1 (5 bases). Germline V gene lookup returns CDR1 LNHNV and CDR2 YYDKDF (reference sequence). This CDR3 region has 15 residues. Between the trimmed V and J ends, which lost 0 bases and 5 bases, there was a span of 13 bases. Using reference TRBV15 and TRBJ1-1 for the parts outside the CDR3, the full variable domain is DAMVIQNPRYQVTQFGKPVTLSCSQTLNHNVMYWYQQKSSQAPKLLFHYYDKDFNNEADTPDNFQSRRPNTSFCFLDIRSPGLGDTAMYLCATSRDPRVGTEAFFGQGTRLTVV.

This clonotype has at least ten counts. The rearrangement links TRBV9 to TRBJ1-2; D gene unclear. Deletions cut 0 bases from V and 2 bases from J, with 5 bases between. The CDR3 covers 13 residues. Germline V gene sequence: CDR1 SGDLS, CDR2 YYNGEE. CDR3 loop: CASSVGQNYGYTF. CDR3 sequence (DNA): TGTGCCAGCAGCGTAGGACAAAACTATGGCTACACCTTC.

Ten or more counts support this clonotype. This chain joins TRBV7-8 and TRBJ2-1; TRBD2 is a possible D gene (5 bases). The V end was cut by 5 bases, the J end by 5 bases, with 25 bases between. Germline CDR1 reads SGHVS; CDR2 reads FQNEAQ. The CDR3 extends over 18 amino acids. CDR3 nucleotide sequence: TGTGCCAGCAGCCGCGAGGGAACTTTCATCCCACCTAACAATGAGCAGTTCTTC. Protein: CASSREGTFIPPNNEQFF.

About this clonotype: This may be a read error, as it is one base from a much larger clone. The chain is built from TRBV18 and TRBJ2-5, with D perhaps matching TRBD1 (6 bases). The germline V gene has CDR1 KGHSH and CDR2 LQKENI. CDR3 length: 16 residues. The CDR3 DNA reads TGTGCCAACTCACTCCGGGACACCACAAGAGGGGAGACCCAGTACTTC. Translating it yields CANSLRDTTRGETQYF.

This clonotype occurred many times. This chain connects TRBV20-1 to TRBJ2-1, with D uncertain. Germline V gene data show CDR1 as DFQATT and CDR2 as SNEGSKA (reference sequence). This CDR3 region has 13 residues. Between the trimmed V and J ends, which lost 1 base and 3 bases, there was a span of 7 bases. The CDR3 DNA reads as TGCAGTGCTAGAGTTACGCTCTACAATGAGCAGTTCTTC. Amino acids: CSARVTLYNEQFF.

This clonotype came up many times. The genes are TRBV29-1 and TRBJ2-1; no reliable D call. CDR1 is SQVTM, CDR2 ANQGSEA, per germline. V was cut by 6 bases and J by 7 bases, with 16 bases left in between. The CDR3 runs to 13 residues. CDR3 sequence reads: CSVAQPNRNEQFF. CDR3 nucleotides: TGCAGCGTCGCCCAACCGAACAGAAATGAGCAGTTCTTC.

In its sample, this clonotype was seen many times. The chain has TRBV20-1 and TRBJ2-7; no clear D gene. The V gene's germline CDR1 is DFQATT and CDR2 SNEGSKA (reference sequence). Trimming shortened V by 1 base and J by 0 bases, and 7 bases separated the two germline ends. CDR3 length: 13 residues. In DNA, the CDR3 is TGCAGTGCTAGAGTTTTGACCTCCTACGAGCAGTACTTC. It specifies CSARVLTSYEQYF.

The chain is built from TRBV6-6 and TRBJ2-5; the match to TRBD2 covers 9 bases. The germline V gene has CDR1 MNHNY and CDR2 SVGAGI (reference sequence). The V gene end was trimmed by 0 bases and the J gene end by 5 bases; junction bases not matched to a gene: 7. The CDR3 totals 16 residues. The CDR3 spells CASSYSTGGRGETQYF. CDR3 nucleotide sequence: TGTGCCAGCAGTTACTCGACGGGCGGGAGGGGGGAGACCCAGTACTTC.

This clonotype has more than one count but fewer than ten. The chain recombines TRBV30 with TRBJ1-6, with D unclear. The length of the CDR3 is 14 residues. The V and J ends lost 5 bases and 7 bases respectively, with 15 bases between them. In germline, CDR1 is GTSNPN, CDR2 SVGIG (reference sequence). The CDR3 loop is CAWRILTGNSPLHF. Written as DNA, the CDR3 is TGTGCCTGGCGGATACTCACGGGGAATTCACCCCTCCACTTT.

This clonotype was counted a few times. The chain couples TRBV29-1 to TRBJ1-1; a weak D match, TRBD1 (5 bases). The CDR3 covers 13 residues. Germline CDR1 is SQVTM and CDR2 is ANQGSEA. Trimming shortened V by 8 bases and J by 0 bases, and 13 bases separated the two germline ends. The DNA of the CDR3 is TGCAGCTTTTGGGACCCCATGAACACTGAAGCTTTCTTT. Translated: CSFWDPMNTEAFF.

This chain joins TRBV24-1 and TRBJ2-1; the D gene is possibly TRBD1 (6 bases). The germline V and J ends were trimmed by 3 bases and 6 bases, with 8 bases remaining between them. Per germline, CDR1 KGHDR and CDR2 SFDVKD. The CDR3 covers 13 residues. CDR3 coding DNA: TGTGCCACCAGTGATACAGGGAGCAATGAGCAGTTCTTC. Translating gives CATSDTGSNEQFF.

The chain links TRBV28 to TRBJ1-1; D is possibly TRBD1 (5 bases). Trimming took 7 bases from V and 4 from J, leaving 7 bases between them. The CDR3 consists of 11 residues. Germline V gives CDR1 MDHEN, CDR2 SYDVKM. The DNA of the CDR3 is TGTGCCAGCATGGGGGGCACTGAAGCTTTCTTT. Amino acids: CASMGGTEAFF.

The chain has TRBV6-5 and TRBJ2-1; 10 bases map to TRBD2. V was pared by 5 bases and J by 4 bases, with 5 bases of the junction left unmatched. The CDR3 loop spans 15 amino acids. Per germline, CDR1 MNHEY and CDR2 SVGAGI. The CDR3 nucleotides read TGTGCCAGCAGTGGAAGCGGGGGGGTTTACAATGAGCAGTTCTTC. As protein: CASSGSGGVYNEQFF.

The CDR3 DNA is TGTGCCAGCAGCCTTGCAACACATCGCTACGAGCAGTACTTC. Translated, it gives CASSLATHRYEQYF. The V call is TRBV11-3, the J call TRBJ2-7; D is ambiguous. V was clipped by 5 bases and J by 3 bases, with 14 bases between them. In germline, CDR1 is SGHNT, CDR2 YENEEA. The length of the CDR3 is 14 residues.